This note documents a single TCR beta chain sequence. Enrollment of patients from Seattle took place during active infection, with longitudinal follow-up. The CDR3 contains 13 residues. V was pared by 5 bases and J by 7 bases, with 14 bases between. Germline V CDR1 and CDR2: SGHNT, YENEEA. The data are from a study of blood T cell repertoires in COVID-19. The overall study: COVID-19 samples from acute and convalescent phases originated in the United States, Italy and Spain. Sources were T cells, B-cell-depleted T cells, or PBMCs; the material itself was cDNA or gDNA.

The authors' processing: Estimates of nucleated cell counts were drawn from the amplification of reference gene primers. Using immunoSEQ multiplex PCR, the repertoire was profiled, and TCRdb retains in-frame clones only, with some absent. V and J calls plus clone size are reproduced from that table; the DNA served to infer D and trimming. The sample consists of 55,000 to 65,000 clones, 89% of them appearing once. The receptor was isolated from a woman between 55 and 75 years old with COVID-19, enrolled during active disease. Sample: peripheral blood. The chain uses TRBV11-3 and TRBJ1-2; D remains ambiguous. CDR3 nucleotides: TGTGCCAGCAGCCGGAGGCGCACTACTGGCTACACCTTC. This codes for CASSRRRTTGYTF. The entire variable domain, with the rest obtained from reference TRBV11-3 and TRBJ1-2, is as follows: EAGVVQSPRYKIIEKKQPVAFWCNPISGHNTLYWYLQNLGQGPELLIRYENEEAVDDSQLPKDRFSAERLKGVDSTLKIQPAELGDSAVYLCASSRRRTTGYTFGSGTRLTVV.